The 16 T cell receptor beta chains in this list originate from one sample, sequenced in a study of control samples from healthy donors and cancer patients. Assay: immunoSEQ multiplex PCR; the TCRdb copy retains only in-frame clones and omits some. The sample yields tens of thousands of clones, 90% to 95% seen once. Sequenced sample: blood. These receptors were collected from a woman between 18 and 29 years old in good health.

This chain connects TRBV12-3 or TRBV12-4 to TRBJ1-1, with D unclear. Trimming left V 6 bases short and J 1 base short, with 9 bases between. The CDR3 extends over 13 amino acids. CDR3 nucleotides: TGTGCCAGCAGCCCTGGATGGAACACTGAAGCTTTCTTT. Its protein is CASSPGWNTEAFF.

This sequence joins TRBV4-1 and TRBJ1-5; D call uncertain. Germline V gene lookup returns CDR1 MGHRA and CDR2 YSYEKL. The CDR3 has 13 amino acids. V was shortened by 0 bases and J by 7 bases, with 7 bases between the two germline ends. The CDR3 nucleotides read TGCGCCAGCAGCCAAGATCAAGGACAGCCCCAGCATTTT. Its protein product is CASSQDQGQPQHF.

The chain joins TRBV6-6 to TRBJ2-5; 11 bases are a match to TRBD1. V lost 2 bases to trimming and J lost 4 bases; unmatched junction nucleotides: 6. This CDR3 is built from 16 residues. Germline V CDR1 and CDR2: MNHNY, SVGAGI (reference sequence). Here the CDR3 reads CASSYQKGTGGETQYF. CDR3 in DNA: TGTGCCAGCAGTTACCAAAAAGGGACAGGGGGAGAGACCCAGTACTTC.

The chain uses TRBV9 and TRBJ2-2; 9 nucleotides align to TRBD1. The CDR3 has 16 amino acids. The germline gives CDR1 SGDLS, CDR2 YYNGEE. Trimming cost V 1 base and J 4 bases; bases outside gene matches: 5. CDR3: CASSVNGQGPTGELFF. CDR3 nucleotide sequence: TGTGCCAGCAGCGTAAACGGACAGGGGCCCACCGGGGAGCTGTTTTTT.

J is TRBJ1-4 and V is TRBV5-4, with D maybe TRBD1 (6 bases). This CDR3 is built from 17 residues. V was pared by 0 bases and J by 5 bases, with 17 bases between. The germline V gene encodes CDR1 SGHNT and CDR2 YYREEE (reference sequence). The CDR3 here is CASSLAPSGANNEKLFF. In DNA form, the CDR3 reads TGTGCCAGCAGCTTGGCCCCATCGGGGGCAAACAATGAAAAACTGTTTTTT.

This chain uses TRBV29-1 with TRBJ1-4; 7 bases match TRBD1. Germline CDR1 is SQVTM and CDR2 is ANQGSEA. The CDR3 extends over 13 amino acids. The ends lost 4 bases at V and 5 bases at J; junction bases unmatched: 4. The CDR3 sequence is CSVGQGLNEKLFF. As DNA, the CDR3 is TGCAGCGTTGGACAGGGACTCAATGAAAAACTGTTTTTT.

This clone was detected only a few times. This sequence joins TRBV6-1 and TRBJ2-1; D is uncertain. Germline loops: CDR1 MNHNS, CDR2 SASEGT. Trimming left V 3 bases short and J 0 bases short, with 9 bases between. This CDR3 has 15 residues. The CDR3 here is CASSERSPSYNEQFF. The CDR3 coding sequence is TGTGCCAGCAGTGAGCGGTCACCCTCCTACAATGAGCAGTTCTTC.

The chain uses TRBV4-2 and TRBJ1-1; the D is unclear. Germline values: CDR1 LGHNA, CDR2 YNFKEQ. There are 12 residues in the CDR3. The V gene lost 1 base and the J gene lost 8 bases, with 8 bases spanning the gap. The DNA of the CDR3 is TGTGCCAGCAGCCAAGGCCCGCTAGAAGCTTTCTTT. Its protein is CASSQGPLEAFF.

The rearrangement links TRBV5-1 to TRBJ2-3; D remains unclear. This CDR3 is built from 13 residues. The germline V and J ends were trimmed by 0 bases and 2 bases, with 4 bases remaining between them. The germline gives CDR1 SGHRS, CDR2 YFSETQ. For the CDR3, the DNA is TGCGCCAGCAGCTTGGACGACACAGATACGCAGTATTTT. This sequence encodes CASSLDDTDTQYF.

The V gene is TRBV27, the J gene TRBJ2-7; D remains unclear. Per germline, CDR1 MNHEY and CDR2 SMNVEV (reference sequence). V was pared by 4 bases and J by 0 bases, with 10 bases between. This CDR3 comprises 14 residues. The CDR3 here is CASSSGLRSYEQYF. DNA for the CDR3: TGTGCCAGCAGTTCCGGGCTCCGCTCCTACGAGCAGTACTTC.

CDR3 DNA: TGTGCCAGCAGTACGGACAGGGTGTGGGGCTACACCTTC. As protein: CASSTDRVWGYTF. The chain carries TRBV6-2 or TRBV6-3 and TRBJ1-2; the match to TRBD1 covers 8 bases. CDR1 MNHEY and CDR2 SVGEGT come from the germline V gene. The V gene end was trimmed by 5 bases and the J gene end by 8 bases; junction bases not matched to a gene: 7. CDR3 length: 13 residues.

This chain links TRBV7-9 with TRBJ1-1; D may be TRBD1 (6 bases). CDR3 length equals 15 residues. The V gene lost 5 bases and the J gene lost 5 bases, with 18 bases spanning the gap. Germline-derived CDR1 and CDR2 are SEHNR and FQNEAQ (reference sequence). For the CDR3, the DNA is TGTGCCAGCAGCAAAGACACAGGGCCAGGGACTGAAGCTTTCTTT. The encoded protein is CASSKDTGPGTEAFF.

The chain links TRBV28 to TRBJ1-5; a weak D match, TRBD1 (6 bases). CDR1 is MDHEN and CDR2 is SYDVKM in the germline V gene. The CDR3 totals 12 residues. V lost 6 bases to trimming and J lost 13 bases, with 16 bases between them. CDR3 DNA sequence: TGTGCCAGCAGCCCTCACAGGGCCCCTCAGCATTTT. It translates to CASSPHRAPQHF.

The chain is built from TRBV28 and TRBJ1-3; D is undetermined. The CDR3 is 15 residues long. V was cut by 4 bases and J by 0 bases, with 10 bases left in between. In germline, CDR1 is MDHEN, CDR2 SYDVKM. In DNA form, the CDR3 reads TGTGCCAGCAGTTCCCCAGCACTCTCTGGAAACACCATATATTTT. This translates into CASSSPALSGNTIYF.

This chain connects TRBV9 to TRBJ2-1, with 9 bases lining up with TRBD1. The length of the CDR3 is 15 residues. Per the germline V gene, CDR1 is SGDLS and CDR2 is YYNGEE. V was pared by 0 bases and J by 7 bases, with 5 bases of the junction left unmatched. The CDR3 DNA follows: TGTGCCAGCAGCGTAGGGGGGACAGGGAGGAATGAGCAGTTCTTC. Protein sequence: CASSVGGTGRNEQFF.

This clone has only one observation. The gene calls are TRBV28 and TRBJ2-1; D assignment may be TRBD1 or TRBD2 (5 bases each). Trimming took off 6 bases at V and 0 bases at J, with 12 bases between the two ends. CDR3 size: 15 residues. CDR1 is MDHEN and CDR2 is SYDVKM in the germline V gene. The CDR3 DNA reads as TGTGCCAGCAGCCCGGGGCCCTTCTCCTACAATGAGCAGTTCTTC. Amino acid sequence: CASSPGPFSYNEQFF.